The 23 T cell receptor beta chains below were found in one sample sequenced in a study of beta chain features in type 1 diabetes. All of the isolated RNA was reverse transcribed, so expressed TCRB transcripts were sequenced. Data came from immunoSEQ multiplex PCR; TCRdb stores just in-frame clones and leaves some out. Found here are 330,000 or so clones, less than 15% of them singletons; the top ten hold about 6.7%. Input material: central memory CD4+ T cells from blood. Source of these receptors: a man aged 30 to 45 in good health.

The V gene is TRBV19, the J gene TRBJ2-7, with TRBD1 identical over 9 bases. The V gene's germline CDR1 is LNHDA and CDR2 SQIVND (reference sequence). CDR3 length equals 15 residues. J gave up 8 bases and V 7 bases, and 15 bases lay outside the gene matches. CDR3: CASTPGGTGNTKQYF. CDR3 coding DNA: TGTGCCAGTACTCCTGGGGGGACAGGGAATACCAAGCAGTACTTC.

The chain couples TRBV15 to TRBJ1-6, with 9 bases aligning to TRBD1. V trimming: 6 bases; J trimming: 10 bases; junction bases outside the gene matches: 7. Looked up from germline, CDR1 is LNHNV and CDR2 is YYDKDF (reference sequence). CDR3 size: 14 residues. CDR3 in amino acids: CATSFDRGVSPLHF. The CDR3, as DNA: TGTGCCACCAGTTTTGACAGGGGGGTCTCACCCCTCCACTTT. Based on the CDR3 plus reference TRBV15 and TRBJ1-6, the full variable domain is DAMVIQNPRYQVTQFGKPVTLSCSQTLNHNVMYWYQQKSSQAPKLLFHYYDKDFNNEADTPDNFQSRRPNTSFCFLDIRSPGLGDTAMYLCATSFDRGVSPLHFGNGTRLTVT.

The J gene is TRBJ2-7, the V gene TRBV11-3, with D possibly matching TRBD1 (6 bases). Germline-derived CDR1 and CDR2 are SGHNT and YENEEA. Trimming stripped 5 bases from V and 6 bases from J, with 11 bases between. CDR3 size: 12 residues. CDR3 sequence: CASSPGVGEQYF. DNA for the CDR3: TGTGCCAGCAGCCCAGGGGTGGGCGAGCAGTACTTC.

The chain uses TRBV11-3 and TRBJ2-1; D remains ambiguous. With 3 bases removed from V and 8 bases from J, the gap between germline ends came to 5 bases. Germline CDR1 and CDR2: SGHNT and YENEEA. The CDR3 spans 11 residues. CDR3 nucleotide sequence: TGTGCCAGCAGCTTTTTTGATGAGCAGTTCTTC. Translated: CASSFFDEQFF.

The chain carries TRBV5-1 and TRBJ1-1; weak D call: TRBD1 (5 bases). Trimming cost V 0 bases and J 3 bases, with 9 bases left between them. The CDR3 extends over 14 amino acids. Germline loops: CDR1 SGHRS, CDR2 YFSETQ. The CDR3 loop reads CASSLAGLDTEAFF. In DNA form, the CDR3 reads TGCGCCAGCAGCTTGGCGGGGCTGGACACTGAAGCTTTCTTT.

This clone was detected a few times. The DNA of the CDR3 is TGTGCCAGCAGCTTAGGTGGTTCGGGCCAAGTTTACAATGAGCAGTTCTTC. Protein: CASSLGGSGQVYNEQFF. The genes are TRBV7-2 and TRBJ2-1; no clear D. This CDR3 is 17 amino acids long. The germline V and J ends were trimmed by 1 base and 4 bases, with 17 bases remaining between them. Looked up from germline, CDR1 is SGHTA and CDR2 is FQGNSA.

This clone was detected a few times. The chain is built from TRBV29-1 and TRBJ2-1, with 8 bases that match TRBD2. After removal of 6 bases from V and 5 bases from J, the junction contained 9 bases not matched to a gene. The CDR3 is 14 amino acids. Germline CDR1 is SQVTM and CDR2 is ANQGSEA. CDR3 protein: CSVDPWGLDNEQFF. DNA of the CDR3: TGCAGCGTGGATCCGTGGGGACTAGACAATGAGCAGTTCTTC.

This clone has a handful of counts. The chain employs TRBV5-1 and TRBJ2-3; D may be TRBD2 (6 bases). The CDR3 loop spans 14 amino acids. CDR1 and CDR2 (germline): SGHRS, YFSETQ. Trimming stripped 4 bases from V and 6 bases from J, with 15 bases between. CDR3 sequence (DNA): TGCGCCAGCAGCCCCTACCGGGAGTCGGATACGCAGTATTTT. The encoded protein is CASSPYRESDTQYF. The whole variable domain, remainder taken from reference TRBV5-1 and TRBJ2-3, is KAGVTQTPRYLIKTRGQQVTLSCSPISGHRSVSWYQQTPGQGLQFLFEYFSETQRNKGNFPGRFSGRQFSNSRSEMNVSTLELGDSALYLCASSPYRESDTQYFGPGTRLTVL.

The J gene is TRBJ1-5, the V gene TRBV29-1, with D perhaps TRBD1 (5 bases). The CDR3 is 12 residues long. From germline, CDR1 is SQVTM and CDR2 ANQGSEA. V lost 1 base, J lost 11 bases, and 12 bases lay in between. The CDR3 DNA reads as TGCAGCGTTGAAGTGGGAAAAGGGGCCCAGCATTTT. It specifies CSVEVGKGAQHF.

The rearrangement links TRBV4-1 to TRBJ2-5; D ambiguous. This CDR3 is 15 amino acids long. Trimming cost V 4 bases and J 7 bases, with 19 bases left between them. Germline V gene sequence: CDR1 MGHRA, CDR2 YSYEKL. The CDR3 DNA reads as TGCGCCAGCAGCCTTGGGGTAGATGCCTCTAGGACCCAGTACTTC. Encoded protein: CASSLGVDASRTQYF.

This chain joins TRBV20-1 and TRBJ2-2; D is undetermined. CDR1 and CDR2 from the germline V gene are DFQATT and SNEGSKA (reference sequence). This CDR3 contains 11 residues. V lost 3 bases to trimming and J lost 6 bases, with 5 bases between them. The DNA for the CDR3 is TGCAGTGCTAGGGGCTCCGGGGAGCTGTTTTTT. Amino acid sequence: CSARGSGELFF.

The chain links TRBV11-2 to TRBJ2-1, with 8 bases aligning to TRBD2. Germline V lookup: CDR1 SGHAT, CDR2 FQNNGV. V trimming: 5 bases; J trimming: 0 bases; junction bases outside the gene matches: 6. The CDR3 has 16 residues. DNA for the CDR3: TGTGCCAGCAGCCCAGCCGGGACTAGCTCCTACAATGAGCAGTTCTTC. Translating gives CASSPAGTSSYNEQFF.

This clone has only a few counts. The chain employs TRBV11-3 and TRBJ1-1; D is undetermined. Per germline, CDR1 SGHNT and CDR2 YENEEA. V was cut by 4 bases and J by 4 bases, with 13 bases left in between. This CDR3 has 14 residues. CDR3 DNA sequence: TGTGCCAGCAGCTCTACGACCCAAGGCACTGAAGCTTTCTTT. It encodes CASSSTTQGTEAFF.

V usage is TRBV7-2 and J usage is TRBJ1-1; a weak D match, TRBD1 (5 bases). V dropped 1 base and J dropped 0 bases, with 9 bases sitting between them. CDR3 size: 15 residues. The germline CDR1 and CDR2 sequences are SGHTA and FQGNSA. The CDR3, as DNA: TGTGCCAGCAGCTTAGGACAGACGGTGAACACTGAAGCTTTCTTT. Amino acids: CASSLGQTVNTEAFF. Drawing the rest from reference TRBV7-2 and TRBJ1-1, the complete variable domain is GAGVSQSPSNKVTEKGKDVELRCDPISGHTALYWYRQSLGQGLEFLIYFQGNSAPDKSGLPSDRFSAERTGGSVSTLTIQRTQQEDSAVYLCASSLGQTVNTEAFFGQGTRLTVV.

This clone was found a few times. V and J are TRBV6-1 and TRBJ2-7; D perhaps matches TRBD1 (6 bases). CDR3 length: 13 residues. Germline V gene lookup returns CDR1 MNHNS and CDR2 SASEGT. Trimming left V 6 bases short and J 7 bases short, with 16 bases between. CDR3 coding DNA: TGTGCCAGCAGCCTGAACAGGGTTCAAGAGCAGTACGTC. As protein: CASSLNRVQEQYV.

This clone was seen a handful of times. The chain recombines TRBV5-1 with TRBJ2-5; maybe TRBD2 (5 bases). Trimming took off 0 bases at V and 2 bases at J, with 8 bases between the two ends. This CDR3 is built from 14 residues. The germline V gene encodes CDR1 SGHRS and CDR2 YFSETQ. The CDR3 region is CASSLERTQETQYF. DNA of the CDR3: TGCGCCAGCAGCTTGGAACGGACTCAAGAGACCCAGTACTTC.

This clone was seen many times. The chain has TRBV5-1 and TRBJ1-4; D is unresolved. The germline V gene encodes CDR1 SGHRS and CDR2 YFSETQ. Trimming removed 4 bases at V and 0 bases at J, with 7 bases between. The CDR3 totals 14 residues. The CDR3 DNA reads TGCGCCAGCAGCCCGGAGTCAACTAATGAAAAACTGTTTTTT. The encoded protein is CASSPESTNEKLFF. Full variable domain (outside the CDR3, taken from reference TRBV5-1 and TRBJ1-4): KAGVTQTPRYLIKTRGQQVTLSCSPISGHRSVSWYQQTPGQGLQFLFEYFSETQRNKGNFPGRFSGRQFSNSRSEMNVSTLELGDSALYLCASSPESTNEKLFFGSGTQLSVL.

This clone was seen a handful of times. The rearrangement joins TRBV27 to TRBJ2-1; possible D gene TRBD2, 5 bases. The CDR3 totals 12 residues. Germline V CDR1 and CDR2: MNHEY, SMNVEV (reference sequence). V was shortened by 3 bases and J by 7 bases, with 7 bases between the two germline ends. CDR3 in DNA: TGTGCCAGCAGTTTTAGAGGGAATGAGCAGTTCTTC. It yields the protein CASSFRGNEQFF.

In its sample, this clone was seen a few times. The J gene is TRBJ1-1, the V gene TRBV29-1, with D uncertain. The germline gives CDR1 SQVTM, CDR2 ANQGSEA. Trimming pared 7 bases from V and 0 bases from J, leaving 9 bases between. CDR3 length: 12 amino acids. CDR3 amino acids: CSEAGVNTEAFF. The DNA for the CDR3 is TGCAGCGAGGCAGGAGTGAACACTGAAGCTTTCTTT.

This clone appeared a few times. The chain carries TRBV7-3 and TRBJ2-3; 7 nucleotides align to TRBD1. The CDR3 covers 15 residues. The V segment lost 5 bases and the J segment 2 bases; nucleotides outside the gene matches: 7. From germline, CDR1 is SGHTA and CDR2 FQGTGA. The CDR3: CASSKPGQTTDTQYF. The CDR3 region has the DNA TGTGCCAGCAGCAAACCGGGACAGACCACAGATACGCAGTATTTT.

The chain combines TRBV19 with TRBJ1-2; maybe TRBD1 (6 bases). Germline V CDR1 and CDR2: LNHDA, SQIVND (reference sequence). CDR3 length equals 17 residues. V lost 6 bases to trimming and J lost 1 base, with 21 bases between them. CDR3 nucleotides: TGTGCCAGTAGGAATACAGGGTTTGGAACTGATAACTATGGCTACACCTTC. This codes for CASRNTGFGTDNYGYTF.

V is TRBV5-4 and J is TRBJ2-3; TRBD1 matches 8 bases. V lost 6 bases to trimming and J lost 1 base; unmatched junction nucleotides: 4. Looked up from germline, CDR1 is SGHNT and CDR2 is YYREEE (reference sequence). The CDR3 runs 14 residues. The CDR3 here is CASTKQGGTDTQYF. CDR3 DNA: TGTGCCAGCACAAAACAGGGGGGCACAGATACGCAGTATTTT.

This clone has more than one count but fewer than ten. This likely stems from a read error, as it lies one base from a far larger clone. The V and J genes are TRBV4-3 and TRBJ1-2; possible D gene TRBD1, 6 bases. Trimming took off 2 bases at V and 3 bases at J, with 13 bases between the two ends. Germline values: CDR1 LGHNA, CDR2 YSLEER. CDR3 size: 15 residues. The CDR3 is CASSQTASGDYGYTF. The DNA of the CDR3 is TGCGCCAGCAGCCAAACCGCCTCAGGGGACTATGGCTACACCTTC.